These T cell receptor beta chains were read from a single sample in a study of shared clonotypes between healthy human individuals. Repertoires were generated with immunoSEQ multiplex PCR, while TCRdb's copy carries only in-frame clones and drops some. The sample shows about 700,000 clones, about 91% of them seen only once. Material for sequencing was naive CD8+ T cells sorted from blood. Receptors were obtained from a man in his thirties or forties in good health. Each CDR3 is given with its conserved first and last residue. Fields, in order: J gene, clone size, D gene, V gene, CDR3 protein, CDR3 DNA. D genes are given only for firm matches. Size is stated for part of the rows, as once, few or many counts, or as a class when the clone is expanded.

J gene: TRBJ2-1; clone size: NA; D gene: NA; V gene: TRBV6-4; CDR3 protein: CASSVVSGAANEQFF; CDR3 DNA: TGTGCCAGCAGTGTTGTTAGCGGAGCCGCGAATGAGCAGTTCTTC
J gene: TRBJ2-3; clone size: NA; D gene: TRBD2; V gene: TRBV27; CDR3 protein: CASSSASGRQNTQYF; CDR3 DNA: TGTGCCAGCAGTTCCGCTAGCGGGAGGCAGAATACGCAGTATTTT
J gene: TRBJ2-5; clone size: NA; D gene: NA; V gene: TRBV7-2; CDR3 protein: CASGSWLEGETQYF; CDR3 DNA: TGTGCCAGCGGTTCGTGGCTAGAGGGGGAGACCCAGTACTTC
J gene: TRBJ2-1; clone size: NA; D gene: NA; V gene: TRBV6-1; CDR3 protein: CASSEDTGLGSYNEQFF; CDR3 DNA: TGTGCCAGCAGTGAAGACACAGGGCTGGGCTCCTACAATGAGCAGTTCTTC
J gene: TRBJ2-1; clone size: NA; D gene: NA; V gene: TRBV6-6; CDR3 protein: CASSYSMVPLYNEQFF; CDR3 DNA: TGTGCCAGCAGTTACTCGATGGTCCCACTCTACAATGAGCAGTTCTTC
J gene: TRBJ2-7; clone size: NA; D gene: NA; V gene: TRBV27; CDR3 protein: CASSLSQSSSYEQYF; CDR3 DNA: TGTGCCAGCAGTTTATCACAGTCTTCCTCCTACGAGCAGTACTTC
J gene: TRBJ1-4; clone size: NA; D gene: NA; V gene: TRBV10-3; CDR3 protein: CAISAGIGATNEKLFF; CDR3 DNA: TGTGCCATCAGTGCAGGGATCGGTGCAACTAATGAAAAACTGTTTTTT
J gene: TRBJ2-1; clone size: NA; D gene: NA; V gene: TRBV6-4; CDR3 protein: CASSDSNLNEQFF; CDR3 DNA: TGTGCCAGCAGTGACTCGAACCTTAATGAGCAGTTCTTC
J gene: TRBJ2-3; clone size: NA; D gene: NA; V gene: TRBV5-4; CDR3 protein: CASSLRGRGLEDTQYF; CDR3 DNA: TGTGCCAGCAGCCTCAGGGGAAGGGGCCTGGAGGATACGCAGTATTTT
J gene: TRBJ1-3; clone size: NA; D gene: TRBD1; V gene: TRBV5-1; CDR3 protein: CASSLGQGTPSGNTIYF; CDR3 DNA: TGCGCCAGCAGCTTGGGACAGGGCACTCCCTCTGGAAACACCATATATTTT
J gene: TRBJ2-3; clone size: NA; D gene: TRBD2; V gene: TRBV11-1; CDR3 protein: CASSPRLAGAKDTQYF; CDR3 DNA: TGTGCCAGCAGCCCCCGACTAGCGGGAGCGAAAGATACGCAGTATTTT
J gene: TRBJ1-2; clone size: NA; D gene: NA; V gene: TRBV11-2; CDR3 protein: CASSRTTGGYGYTF; CDR3 DNA: TGTGCCAGCAGCCGTACAACCGGAGGGTATGGTTACACCTTC
J gene: TRBJ2-6; clone size: NA; D gene: NA; V gene: TRBV28; CDR3 protein: CASSLLGLHSGANVLTF; CDR3 DNA: TGTGCCAGCAGTTTACTGGGACTCCACTCTGGGGCCAACGTCCTGACTTTC
J gene: TRBJ2-2; clone size: NA; D gene: NA; V gene: TRBV2; CDR3 protein: CASTFLGRGTGELFF; CDR3 DNA: TGTGCCAGCACCTTCCTAGGTCGGGGCACCGGGGAGCTGTTTTTT
J gene: TRBJ1-1; clone size: NA; D gene: TRBD1; V gene: TRBV7-9; CDR3 protein: CASSYYTGTVLNTEAFF; CDR3 DNA: TGTGCCAGCAGCTATTATACCGGGACAGTACTGAACACTGAAGCTTTCTTT
J gene: TRBJ1-4; clone size: NA; D gene: NA; V gene: TRBV19; CDR3 protein: CASSPPMGRTHEKLFF; CDR3 DNA: TGTGCCAGTAGTCCCCCGATGGGGCGGACTCACGAAAAACTGTTTTTT
J gene: TRBJ2-7; clone size: NA; D gene: TRBD2; V gene: TRBV27; CDR3 protein: CASSSGLAGYEQYF; CDR3 DNA: TGTGCCAGCAGTTCGGGACTAGCGGGATACGAGCAGTACTTC
J gene: TRBJ2-2; clone size: once; D gene: NA; V gene: TRBV10-3; CDR3 protein: CAISAPGANTGELFF; CDR3 DNA: TGTGCCATCAGTGCTCCCGGGGCCAACACCGGGGAGCTGTTTTTT
J gene: TRBJ2-3; clone size: NA; D gene: NA; V gene: TRBV6-6; CDR3 protein: CASSPLADTQYF; CDR3 DNA: TGTGCCAGCAGTCCGCTGGCGGATACGCAGTATTTT
J gene: TRBJ1-2; clone size: NA; D gene: NA; V gene: TRBV2; CDR3 protein: CASSDSRIYGYTF; CDR3 DNA: TGTGCCAGCAGTGACAGTCGAATCTATGGCTACACCTTC
J gene: TRBJ2-1; clone size: NA; D gene: TRBD1; V gene: TRBV13; CDR3 protein: CASSFRDRGLYNEQFF; CDR3 DNA: TGTGCCAGCAGCTTTAGGGACAGGGGGCTTTACAATGAGCAGTTCTTC
J gene: TRBJ2-7; clone size: few; D gene: TRBD2; V gene: TRBV5-4; CDR3 protein: CASSPGLAAYEQYF; CDR3 DNA: TGTGCCAGCTCTCCGGGACTAGCAGCCTACGAGCAGTACTTC
J gene: TRBJ2-7; clone size: NA; D gene: TRBD2; V gene: TRBV5-1; CDR3 protein: CASSFGTSGRASYEQYF; CDR3 DNA: TGCGCCAGCAGCTTCGGGACTAGCGGGAGGGCCAGTTACGAGCAGTACTTC